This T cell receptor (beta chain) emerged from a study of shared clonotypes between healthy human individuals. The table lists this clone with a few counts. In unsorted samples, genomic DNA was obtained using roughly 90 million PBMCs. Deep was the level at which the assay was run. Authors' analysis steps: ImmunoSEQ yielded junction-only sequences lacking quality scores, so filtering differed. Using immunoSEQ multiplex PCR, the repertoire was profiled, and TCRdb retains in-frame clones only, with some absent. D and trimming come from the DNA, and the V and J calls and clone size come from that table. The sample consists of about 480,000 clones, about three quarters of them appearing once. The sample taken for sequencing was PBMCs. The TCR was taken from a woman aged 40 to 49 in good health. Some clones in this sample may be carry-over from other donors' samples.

Here the CDR3 reads CASSVGVKRDGTDTQYF. The CDR3 DNA follows: TGTGCCAGCAGCGTAGGGGTAAAGCGGGATGGCACAGATACGCAGTATTTT. The chain uses TRBV9 and TRBJ2-3, with TRBD2 identical over 7 bases. The CDR3 contains 17 residues. CDR1 is SGDLS, CDR2 YYNGEE, per germline. Unmatched junction bases numbered 8, after V lost 0 bases and J lost 1 base. The full variable domain, in which reference TRBV9 and TRBJ2-3 provide the parts outside the CDR3, is DSGVTQTPKHLITATGQRVTLRCSPRSGDLSVYWYQQSLDQGLQFLIQYYNGEERAKGNILERFSAQQFPDLHSELNLSSLELGDSALYFCASSVGVKRDGTDTQYFGPGTRLTVL.